This entry lists 8 T cell receptor beta chains sequenced from one sample in a study of Ad26.COV2.S vaccination and SARS-CoV-2 variants. Regarding treatment: around 19 received Ad26.COV2.S at low or high dose, single or two shots; several received placebo; per-sample allocation not given. It was on day 63 after the first vaccine or placebo injection that samples were taken. Assay: immunoSEQ multiplex PCR; the TCRdb copy retains only in-frame clones and omits some. The table lists about half a million clones, roughly nine tenths of them singletons, with approximately 1.7% in the top ten. The sample here was peripheral blood, taken in a trial of Ad26.COV2.S vaccine versus placebo. The receptors stem from a person aged 18-65 years who received the Ad26.COV2.S COVID-19 vaccine or a placebo.

Only a few counts were recorded for this clone. V is TRBV13 and J is TRBJ2-2; D might be TRBD1 or TRBD2, each matching 5 bases. The ends were cut back, 5 bases at V and 0 bases at J, with 13 bases in the middle. This CDR3 has 16 residues. Germline V gives CDR1 PRHDT, CDR2 FYEKMQ (reference sequence). The CDR3 bases are TGTGCCAGCAGCATTAGGGACGGCGCGAACACCGGGGAGCTGTTTTTT. It yields the protein CASSIRDGANTGELFF. Full variable domain (outside the CDR3, taken from reference TRBV13 and TRBJ2-2): AAGVIQSPRHLIKEKRETATLKCYPIPRHDTVYWYQQGPGQDPQFLISFYEKMQSDKGSIPDRFSAQQFSDYHSELNMSSLELGDSALYFCASSIRDGANTGELFFGEGSRLTVL.

The chain employs TRBV3-1 (or the pseudogene TRBV3-2) and TRBJ2-1; 7 bases are shared with TRBD1. Germline CDR1 LGHDT, CDR2 YNNKEL (reference sequence). The CDR3 loop spans 15 amino acids. V dropped 5 bases and J dropped 1; count of bases not matched to a gene: 5. The CDR3 here is CASSKYRGSYNEQFF. In DNA, the CDR3 is TGTGCCAGCAGCAAATACAGGGGATCCTACAATGAGCAGTTCTTC.

The J gene is TRBJ2-1, the V gene TRBV15; TRBD1 or TRBD2 may be the D gene (5 bases each). V lost 3 bases and J 4 bases, leaving 19 bases between the germline ends. CDR3 length: 17 amino acids. The germline V gene has CDR1 LNHNV and CDR2 YYDKDF (reference sequence). This CDR3 reads CATSSLGRGPAYNEQFF. The CDR3 nucleotides read TGTGCCACCAGCAGTTTAGGCCGGGGACCAGCATACAATGAGCAGTTCTTC.

The V and J genes are TRBV7-9 and TRBJ2-7; a weak D match, TRBD2 (6 bases). Germline CDR1 and CDR2: SEHNR and FQNEAQ (reference sequence). The CDR3 has 13 residues. V was pared by 4 bases and J by 3 bases, with 10 bases between. CDR3 DNA: TGTGCCAGCAGCTCCCCGGGGGTCTACGAGCAGTACTTC. This translates into CASSSPGVYEQYF.

The gene calls are TRBV6-5 and TRBJ1-2; 10 bases align to TRBD1. The CDR3 is made up of 13 amino acids. Germline V CDR1 and CDR2: MNHEY, SVGAGI. V lost 8 bases and J lost 0; bases outside the gene matches: 0. The CDR3, as DNA: TGTGCCAGCGGGACAGGGGCTAACTATGGCTACACCTTC. Residues: CASGTGANYGYTF.

This clone appeared once. The V gene is TRBV7-3, the J gene TRBJ1-1; the D gene is possibly TRBD1 (5 bases). Germline CDR1 SGHTA, CDR2 FQGTGA. Trimming cost V 5 bases and J 0 bases, with 13 bases left between them. CDR3 size: 15 residues. The CDR3 sequence is CASSPTGGLNTEAFF. The CDR3 DNA is TGTGCCAGCAGCCCTACCGGGGGTCTGAACACTGAAGCTTTCTTT.

The J gene is TRBJ2-7, the V gene TRBV15, with TRBD2 matching over 7 bases. Germline assignment: CDR1 LNHNV and CDR2 YYDKDF (reference sequence). The CDR3 is 16 residues long. The ends lost 3 bases at V and 2 bases at J; junction bases unmatched: 10. The CDR3 region has the DNA TGTGCCACCAGCAGTAGGGTCGGGGGACTAACCTACGAGCAGTACTTC. Residues: CATSSRVGGLTYEQYF.

This chain uses TRBV5-1 with TRBJ2-1; tentative D call: TRBD2 (5 bases). Germline V CDR1 and CDR2: SGHRS, YFSETQ. The CDR3 consists of 17 residues. Deletions cut 1 base from V and 0 bases from J, with 14 bases between. CDR3 loop: CASSLLSGTSSYNEQFF. CDR3 bases: TGCGCCAGCAGCTTGCTCAGCGGCACAAGCTCCTACAATGAGCAGTTCTTC.